Presented here are 30 T cell receptor beta chains from one specimen sequenced in a study of CD8 T cells in ankylosing spondylitis (dated by TCRdb to 2016 to 2017). To prepare the library, 5' RACE was applied. Sequencing relied on an Illumina HiSeq 2500. In TCRdb, the public reads were trimmed at Q25 with fastp and aligned with MiXCR, with productive beta chains retained. CDR3 protein sequences are deduplicated, and each keeps its most common genes and DNA. The sample data list under 200,000 distinct CDR3 sequences, and approximately 12% of these were observed just once. Approximately 11% of the sample lies in the top ten. Input material: blood, either unsorted or a sorted T cell fraction (not recorded which). The receptors here all came from a female donor with ankylosing spondylitis or in good health (not recorded which).

There are many counts of this clonotype. The V call is TRBV7-2, the J call TRBJ1-1; D might be TRBD1 (5 bases). V was shortened by 8 bases and J by 7 bases, with 8 bases between the two germline ends. CDR3 length: 10 residues. Germline CDR1 SGHTA, CDR2 FQGNSA. The CDR3 loop is CASGGSEAFF. In nucleotides, the CDR3 is TGTGCCAGCGGGGGGAGTGAAGCTTTCTTT.

The rearrangement uses TRBV6-2 or TRBV6-3 and TRBJ2-1; 7 bases fit TRBD1. Looked up from germline, CDR1 is MNHEY and CDR2 is SVGEGT. J was trimmed by 8 bases and V by 6 bases; bases with no gene match: 10. CDR3 length: 14 amino acids. The CDR3 region is CASRRQTGSHEQFF. The CDR3 DNA reads as TGTGCCAGCAGACGCCAGACAGGGTCGCATGAGCAGTTCTTC.

J is TRBJ2-7 and V is TRBV11-2; 9 bases are a match to TRBD2. CDR1 is SGHAT, CDR2 FQNNGV, per germline. V trimming: 8 bases; J trimming: 3 bases; junction bases outside the gene matches: 8. This CDR3 is 14 amino acids long. The CDR3, as DNA: TGTGCCAGCGGCCCGACTAGCGGATACTACGAGCAGTACTTC. It translates to CASGPTSGYYEQYF. The full variable domain, completed using reference TRBV11-2 and TRBJ2-7, is EAGVAQSPRYKIIEKRQSVAFWCNPISGHATLYWYQQILGQGPKLLIQFQNNGVVDDSQLPKDRFSAERLKGVDSTLKIQPAKLEDSAVYLCASGPTSGYYEQYFGPGTRLTVT.

This clonotype occurred a few times. This chain connects TRBV27 to TRBJ1-1; 7 positions agree with TRBD1. The CDR3 length is 14 residues. Germline CDR1 is MNHEY and CDR2 is SMNVEV (reference sequence). V was pared by 6 bases and J by 5 bases, with 9 bases of the junction left unmatched. CDR3 residues: CASSMRQGETEAFF. CDR3 nucleotide sequence: TGTGCCAGCAGCATGCGACAGGGCGAAACTGAAGCTTTCTTT.

This clonotype was seen ten or more times. The rearrangement uses TRBV7-9 and TRBJ1-4, with D possibly matching TRBD1 (6 bases). V lost 5 bases, J lost 5 bases, and 12 bases lay in between. The CDR3 consists of 14 residues. Germline V gene data show CDR1 as SEHNR and CDR2 as FQNEAQ (reference sequence). In nucleotides, the CDR3 is TGTGCCAGCAGCCCCACAGGGCGGAATGAAAAACTGTTTTTT. Its translation: CASSPTGRNEKLFF.

This clonotype was detected many times. This chain uses TRBV29-1 with TRBJ2-3, with no clear D. The V and J ends lost 7 bases and 6 bases respectively, with 11 bases between them. Germline loops: CDR1 SQVTM, CDR2 ANQGSEA. The CDR3 is made up of 11 amino acids. The CDR3 loop is CSDRYGDTQYF. CDR3 nucleotides: TGCAGCGACCGGTATGGGGATACGCAGTATTTT.

This clonotype has ten or more counts. The rearrangement links TRBV20-1 to TRBJ2-1; D tentatively reads TRBD1 or TRBD2 (6 bases each). This CDR3 spans 13 amino acids. Germline V gene data show CDR1 as DFQATT and CDR2 as SNEGSKA (reference sequence). Trimming pared 5 bases from V and 3 bases from J, leaving 11 bases between. For the CDR3, the DNA is TGCAGTGCTCCTAGGGGGGACTACAATGAGCAGTTCTTC. Residues: CSAPRGDYNEQFF.

This chain connects TRBV9 to TRBJ2-1, with 8 bases lining up with TRBD1. Germline lookup yields CDR1 SGDLS and CDR2 YYNGEE. V gave up 2 bases and J gave up 1 base; unmatched junction bases: 8. CDR3 size: 17 residues. The CDR3 region is CASSVPTGVGSYNEQFF. The CDR3 nucleotides read TGTGCCAGCAGCGTCCCGACAGGGGTCGGATCCTACAATGAGCAGTTCTTC.

This clonotype was detected ten times or more. J is TRBJ2-2 and V is TRBV3-1; D may be TRBD1 or TRBD2 (6 bases each). The CDR3 is 16 amino acids. Trimming took 3 bases from V and 3 from J, leaving 14 bases between them. In germline, CDR1 is LGHDT, CDR2 YNNKEL (reference sequence). CDR3 region: CASSQWRGVYTGELFF. The CDR3 nucleotides read TGTGCCAGCAGCCAGTGGAGGGGGGTCTACACCGGGGAGCTGTTTTTT.

The chain combines TRBV10-2 with TRBJ2-2; D is possibly TRBD1 or TRBD2 (6 bases each). Trimming took 4 bases from V and 10 from J, leaving 13 bases between them. This CDR3 region has 13 residues. The germline V gene encodes CDR1 WSHSY and CDR2 SAAADI. CDR3 coding DNA: TGCGCCAGCAGTGTTCCAGGGGAGGAGGAGCTGTTTTTT. This encodes CASSVPGEEELFF.

The CDR3 spells CASSATGAGNQPQHF. The CDR3 DNA is TGCGCCAGCAGCGCCACAGGGGCGGGCAATCAGCCCCAGCATTTT. The chain links TRBV5-1 to TRBJ1-5; 7 bases align to TRBD1. The CDR3 has 15 residues. CDR1 and CDR2 (germline): SGHRS, YFSETQ. V lost 4 bases, J lost 2 bases, and 6 bases stayed unmatched.

The chain carries TRBV6-2 or TRBV6-3 and TRBJ2-2; D is undetermined. The germline CDR1 and CDR2 sequences are MNHEY and SVGEGT. V was trimmed by 4 bases and J by 6 bases, leaving 3 bases between them. This CDR3 comprises 11 residues. The CDR3 bases are TGTGCCAGCAGTTTCCCCGGGGAGCTGTTTTTT. This sequence encodes CASSFPGELFF.

This clonotype was picked up many times. The chain couples TRBV5-6 to TRBJ2-7; D unclear. Germline values: CDR1 SGHDT, CDR2 YYEEEE. The CDR3 extends over 12 amino acids. The V gene lost 2 bases and the J gene lost 5 bases, with 8 bases spanning the gap. This CDR3 is CASSFTIDEQYF. CDR3 DNA: TGTGCCAGCAGCTTCACCATCGACGAGCAGTACTTC. Full variable domain (missing parts from reference TRBV5-6 and TRBJ2-7): DAGVTQSPTHLIKTRGQQVTLRCSPKSGHDTVSWYQQALGQGPQFIFQYYEEEERQRGNFPDRFSGHQFPNYSSELNVNALLLGDSALYLCASSFTIDEQYFGPGTRLTVT.

As for this clonotype: This may come from a read error, since a much larger clone is one base off. This chain links TRBV28 with TRBJ1-6; 8 bases agree with TRBD1. The CDR3 runs to 14 residues. Germline CDR1 and CDR2: MDHEN and SYDVKM. The CDR3 spells CASSLHGQGATLYF. The DNA of the CDR3 is TGTGCCAGCAGTTTGCACGGCCAGGGGGCCACCCTCTACTTT.

The V and J genes are TRBV11-2 and TRBJ2-5; TRBD2 agrees at 9 bases. Germline V gene sequence: CDR1 SGHAT, CDR2 FQNNGV. Trimming at V came to 2 bases and at J to 4 bases, leaving 14 bases not matched to a gene. The CDR3 runs to 18 residues. CDR3 sequence reads: CASSLLGGAGGSRETQYF. The CDR3 DNA reads as TGTGCCAGCAGCTTATTAGGAGGAGCGGGAGGTTCCCGAGAGACCCAGTACTTC.

This clonotype was recorded many times. The chain carries TRBV12-3 or TRBV12-4 and TRBJ2-5; TRBD2 aligns across 8 bases. V shed 7 bases and J 5 bases; nucleotides not matched to a gene: 9. This CDR3 is built from 14 residues. The CDR3 sequence is CASISGGAGETQYF. In DNA, the CDR3 is TGTGCCAGCATCTCCGGGGGGGCTGGGGAGACCCAGTACTTC.

In this sample, this clonotype turned up a few times. This chain joins TRBV2 and TRBJ1-5, with D unresolved. The CDR3 has 15 residues. V lost 3 bases and J 2 bases, leaving 11 bases between the germline ends. Germline CDR1 SNHLY, CDR2 FYNNEI. For the CDR3, the DNA is TGTGCCAGCAGTGATTGGGGATACGGCAATCAGCCCCAGCATTTT. As protein: CASSDWGYGNQPQHF. The variable domain in full, completed from reference TRBV2 and TRBJ1-5, reads EPEVTQTPSHQVTQMGQEVILRCVPISNHLYFYWYRQILGQKVEFLVSFYNNEISEKSEIFDDQFSVERPDGSNFTLKIRSTKLEDSAMYFCASSDWGYGNQPQHFGDGTRLSIL.

Only a few counts were recorded for this clonotype. V is TRBV24-1 and J is TRBJ2-3, with 8 bases fitting TRBD1. The V gene's germline CDR1 is KGHDR and CDR2 SFDVKD. J was trimmed by 2 bases and V by 3 bases; bases with no gene match: 6. The CDR3 sequence is 16 residues long. The CDR3 DNA is TGTGCCACCAGTGATCCCGGGACAGGAAACACAGATACGCAGTATTTT. Encoded protein: CATSDPGTGNTDTQYF.

This clonotype was seen repeatedly, ten times or more. This CDR3 is CASSLLLQGFGTEAFF. In nucleotides, the CDR3 is TGTGCCAGCAGCCTACTCCTCCAGGGGTTTGGCACTGAAGCTTTCTTT. V and J are TRBV7-2 and TRBJ1-1; the D gene is possibly TRBD1 (6 bases). Germline assignment: CDR1 SGHTA and CDR2 FQGNSA. V lost 5 bases and J 4 bases, leaving 20 bases between the germline ends. The CDR3 consists of 16 residues.

This clonotype came up a few times. The genes are TRBV12-3 or TRBV12-4 and TRBJ1-2; TRBD1 is a possible D gene (5 bases). The CDR3 covers 16 residues. The germline V and J ends were trimmed by 3 bases and 2 bases, with 16 bases remaining between them. In DNA form, the CDR3 reads TGTGCCAGCAGTTTCGGGACGGCCCAGGCAAACTATGGCTACACCTTC. It codes for CASSFGTAQANYGYTF.

The rearrangement joins TRBV12-3 or TRBV12-4 to TRBJ2-5; D is possibly TRBD1 (6 bases). The CDR3 covers 14 residues. Deletions cut 10 bases from V and 3 bases from J, with 18 bases between. In DNA, the CDR3 is TGTGCCACCGCTTTTGGCACAGGGAAAGAGACCCAGTACTTC. Protein product: CATAFGTGKETQYF.

The gene calls are TRBV4-2 and TRBJ2-7; D is perhaps TRBD1 (5 bases). Trimming took 1 base from V and 3 from J, leaving 10 bases between them. CDR3 size: 14 residues. The germline V gene encodes CDR1 LGHNA and CDR2 YNFKEQ. The CDR3 sequence is CASSQGQGVYEQYF. DNA of the CDR3: TGTGCCAGCAGCCAAGGGCAGGGCGTCTACGAGCAGTACTTC.

There are many counts of this clonotype. The rearrangement links TRBV20-1 to TRBJ1-1; D is perhaps TRBD1 (6 bases). The CDR3 consists of 13 residues. Germline lookup yields CDR1 DFQATT and CDR2 SNEGSKA (reference sequence). V lost 7 bases and J lost 2, with 14 bases in between. CDR3 protein: CSGRQELNTEAFF. The CDR3 coding sequence is TGCAGTGGGAGACAGGAGCTTAACACTGAAGCTTTCTTT.

This clonotype was found many times. The J gene is TRBJ2-3, the V gene TRBV11-1; D is perhaps TRBD1 (5 bases). The length of the CDR3 is 16 residues. The germline V gene encodes CDR1 SGHAT and CDR2 FQDESV (reference sequence). V was cut by 1 base and J by 3 bases, with 14 bases left in between. The CDR3: CASSLEFTRVTDTQYF. The CDR3 DNA follows: TGTGCCAGCAGCTTAGAGTTTACCAGGGTGACAGATACGCAGTATTTT.

Only a few counts were recorded for this clonotype. The rearrangement uses TRBV20-1 and TRBJ2-2; TRBD2 agrees at 10 bases. Per the germline V gene, CDR1 is DFQATT and CDR2 is SNEGSKA (reference sequence). The length of the CDR3 is 20 residues. With V trimmed by 4 bases and J by 4 bases, 21 bases remained unmatched. CDR3 nucleotide sequence: TGCAGTGCTACCTCCCCCCTAGGGCTAGCGGGAGTATTCGGCACCGGGGAGCTGTTTTTT. Translated: CSATSPLGLAGVFGTGELFF.

The chain employs TRBV20-1 and TRBJ2-1; 7 bases align to TRBD2. Germline-derived CDR1 and CDR2 are DFQATT and SNEGSKA (reference sequence). The CDR3 is 17 residues long. This CDR3 is CCASGGIAALGKNEQFF. CDR3 nucleotides: TGCTGCGCTTCGGGGGGAATAGCGGCGTTAGGGAAGAATGAGCAGTTCTTC.

In this sample, this clonotype turned up many times. V usage is TRBV5-1 and J usage is TRBJ1-1, with D maybe TRBD1 (6 bases). The V end lost 5 bases, the J end lost 5 bases, and 22 bases lay between the germline ends. Germline assignment: CDR1 SGHRS and CDR2 YFSETQ. This CDR3 is 16 amino acids long. CDR3: CASRDRSPGVGTEAFF. For the CDR3, the DNA is TGCGCCAGCAGAGACAGGTCCCCAGGGGTTGGTACTGAAGCTTTCTTT.

This clonotype occurred a few times. The genes are TRBV20-1 and TRBJ2-1; D possibly matches TRBD1 or TRBD2 (5 bases each). The length of the CDR3 is 13 residues. Deletions cut 7 bases from V and 9 bases from J, with 19 bases between. CDR1 is DFQATT, CDR2 SNEGSKA, per germline (reference sequence). The CDR3 sequence is CSVRRGVVGEQFF. Written as DNA, the CDR3 is TGCAGTGTGAGGAGAGGGGTTGTTGGTGAGCAGTTCTTC.

This chain uses TRBV7-9 with TRBJ1-2; a possible D gene is TRBD1 (5 bases). The germline V and J ends were trimmed by 5 bases and 8 bases, with 15 bases remaining between them. The CDR3 extends over 13 amino acids. CDR1 is SEHNR, CDR2 FQNEAQ, per germline (reference sequence). As DNA, the CDR3 is TGTGCCAGCAGCCAACAGGTAGAAGGCGGCTACACCTTC. Translation gives CASSQQVEGGYTF.

This clonotype was seen ten or more times. The chain recombines TRBV12-3 or TRBV12-4 with TRBJ2-3, with D unclear. The CDR3 spans 13 residues. The V end was cut by 2 bases, the J end by 2 bases, with 5 bases between. For the CDR3, the DNA is TGTGCCAGCAGTTTATCTACCACAGATACGCAGTATTTT. It is translated as CASSLSTTDTQYF.